Below are 6 T cell receptor beta chains sequenced from a single sample in a study of identical twins. One entry per CDR3 protein results from TCRdb running MiXCR on the 5' RACE reads. The sample gives under 250,000 distinct CDR3 sequences, approximately 7.8% of which show up once; around 5% is in the top ten. These same records also appear under a second study, on yellow fever vaccine responses in identical twins.

The source material was CD8+ T cells sorted from blood. These receptor sequences come from a woman under 30 in good health.

This clonotype was found many times. In DNA, the CDR3 is TGTGCCAGCAGTTTTTGGTCAGGGAATGAGCAGTTCTTC. Protein product: CASSFWSGNEQFF. The chain combines TRBV28 with TRBJ2-1, with a weak D call TRBD1 (5 bases). V shed 3 bases and J shed 7 bases, with 10 bases lying between them. The CDR3 has 13 residues. From germline, CDR1 is MDHEN and CDR2 SYDVKM.

This clonotype was picked up a small number of times. The gene calls are TRBV5-1 and TRBJ1-1; TRBD1 is a possible D gene (5 bases). V was shortened by 1 base and J by 4 bases, with 11 bases between the two germline ends. This CDR3 contains 14 residues. CDR1 is SGHRS, CDR2 YFSETQ, per germline. CDR3 sequence: CASSLRGSSTEAFF. CDR3 in DNA: TGCGCCAGCAGCTTGCGGGGGTCGAGCACTGAAGCTTTCTTT.

This clonotype showed up many times. The V gene is TRBV4-1, the J gene TRBJ1-1; no clear D gene. V was trimmed by 2 bases and J by 3 bases, leaving 13 bases between them. CDR1 and CDR2 (germline): MGHRA, YSYEKL. The CDR3 is 15 residues long. The CDR3 loop reads CASSQYEGLDTEAFF. The CDR3 region has the DNA TGCGCCAGCAGCCAATACGAGGGCTTGGACACTGAAGCTTTCTTT.

This clonotype was observed at least ten times. This chain connects TRBV5-5 to TRBJ2-1; 7 positions agree with TRBD2. Unmatched junction bases numbered 6, after V lost 1 base and J lost 2 bases. Germline V lookup: CDR1 SGHKS, CDR2 YYEKEE (reference sequence). The length of the CDR3 is 16 residues. The CDR3 region is CASSLRSSGPYNEQFF. Here the CDR3 DNA reads TGTGCCAGCAGCTTGAGGTCTAGCGGACCCTACAATGAGCAGTTCTTC.

V usage is TRBV7-9 and J usage is TRBJ2-7; TRBD1 matches at 9 bases. Germline loops: CDR1 SEHNR, CDR2 FQNEAQ (reference sequence). Trimming cost V 5 bases and J 1 base; bases outside gene matches: 9. The CDR3 runs 16 residues. CDR3 sequence reads: CASSTTLGTGSYEQYF. The CDR3 nucleotides are TGTGCCAGCAGCACGACCCTCGGGACAGGGTCCTACGAGCAGTACTTC.

This clonotype has a count of ten or more. The V and J genes are TRBV20-1 and TRBJ2-1, with 13 bases lining up with TRBD2. Germline CDR1 DFQATT, CDR2 SNEGSKA (reference sequence). V dropped 3 bases and J dropped 9; count of bases not matched to a gene: 11. CDR3 length: 16 amino acids. The CDR3 DNA sequence: TGCAGTGCTAGGGACCCCACTAGCGGGGGGGCCGGTGAGCAGTTCTTC. Translation gives CSARDPTSGGAGEQFF.